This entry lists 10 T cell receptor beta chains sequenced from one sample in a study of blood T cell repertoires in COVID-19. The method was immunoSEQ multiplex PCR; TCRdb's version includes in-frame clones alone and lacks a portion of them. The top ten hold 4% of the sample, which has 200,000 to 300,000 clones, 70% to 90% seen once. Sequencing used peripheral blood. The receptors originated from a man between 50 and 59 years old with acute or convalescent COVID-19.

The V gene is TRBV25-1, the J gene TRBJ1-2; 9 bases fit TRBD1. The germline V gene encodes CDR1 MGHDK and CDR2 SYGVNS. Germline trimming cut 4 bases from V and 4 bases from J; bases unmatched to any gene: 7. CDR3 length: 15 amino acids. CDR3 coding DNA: TGTGCCAGCAGTGGGGACAGGGAAGGTGGCTATGGCTACACCTTC. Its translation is CASSGDREGGYGYTF.

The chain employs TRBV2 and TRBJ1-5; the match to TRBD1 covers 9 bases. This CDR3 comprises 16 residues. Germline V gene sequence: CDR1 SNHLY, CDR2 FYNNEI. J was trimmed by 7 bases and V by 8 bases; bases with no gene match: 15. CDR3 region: CASGGQGTALRQPQHF. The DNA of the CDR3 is TGTGCCAGCGGAGGACAGGGGACTGCCTTGCGACAGCCCCAGCATTTT.

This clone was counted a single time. The CDR3 loop is CASSQSPQGNQPQHF. The CDR3 nucleotides read TGTGCCAGCAGCCAAAGCCCCCAGGGCAATCAGCCCCAGCATTTT. The chain couples TRBV4-2 to TRBJ1-5; D is unresolved. The germline gives CDR1 LGHNA, CDR2 YNFKEQ. The CDR3 length is 15 residues. V gave up 2 bases and J gave up 2 bases, with 10 bases separating them.

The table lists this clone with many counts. Here the CDR3 DNA reads TGTGCCAGCAGTTACTCTTCAGGGCACGGGGAGCTGTTTTTT. Encoded protein: CASSYSSGHGELFF. The chain combines TRBV6-5 with TRBJ2-2; D is perhaps TRBD1 (5 bases). The germline V gene encodes CDR1 MNHEY and CDR2 SVGAGI. The CDR3 runs to 14 residues. V lost 0 bases and J 7 bases, leaving 9 bases between the germline ends.

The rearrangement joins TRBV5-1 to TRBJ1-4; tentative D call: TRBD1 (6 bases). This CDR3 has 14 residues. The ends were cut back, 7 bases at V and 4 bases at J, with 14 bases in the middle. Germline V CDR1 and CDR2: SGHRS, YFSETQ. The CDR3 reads CASAPRGGNEKLFF. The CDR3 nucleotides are TGCGCCAGCGCACCAAGGGGGGGTAATGAAAAACTGTTTTTT.

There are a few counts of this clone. CDR3 nucleotide sequence: TGTGCCAGCAGTTACGGCTGGGAGAACGGATACTATGGCTACACCTTC. Protein: CASSYGWENGYYGYTF. The genes are TRBV6-5 and TRBJ1-2; D gene ambiguous. The CDR3 spans 16 residues. Germline CDR1 reads MNHEY; CDR2 reads SVGAGI. Between the trimmed V and J ends, which lost 2 bases and 3 bases, there was a span of 16 bases.

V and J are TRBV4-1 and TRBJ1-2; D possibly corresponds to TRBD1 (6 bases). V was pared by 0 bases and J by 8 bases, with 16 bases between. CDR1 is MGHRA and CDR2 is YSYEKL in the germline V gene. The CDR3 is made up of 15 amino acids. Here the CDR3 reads CASSQEQGTLRGYTF. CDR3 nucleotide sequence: TGCGCCAGCAGCCAAGAACAGGGAACCCTTCGGGGCTACACCTTC.

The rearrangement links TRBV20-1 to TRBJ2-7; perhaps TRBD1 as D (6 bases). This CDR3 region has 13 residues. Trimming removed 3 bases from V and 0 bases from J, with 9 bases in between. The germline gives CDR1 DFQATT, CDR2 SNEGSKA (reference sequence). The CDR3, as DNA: TGCAGTGCTAGTGGACAGACCTCCTACGAGCAGTACTTC. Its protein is CSASGQTSYEQYF.

DNA for the CDR3: TGCGCCAGCAGCGTTCGACTAGCGGGGGGCCAAGAGACCCAGTACTTC. It encodes CASSVRLAGGQETQYF. This chain uses TRBV5-1 with TRBJ2-5; 13 bases line up with TRBD2. Germline CDR1 reads SGHRS; CDR2 reads YFSETQ. The V and J ends lost 4 bases and 1 base, in that order; junction bases with no gene match: 4. CDR3 length equals 16 residues.

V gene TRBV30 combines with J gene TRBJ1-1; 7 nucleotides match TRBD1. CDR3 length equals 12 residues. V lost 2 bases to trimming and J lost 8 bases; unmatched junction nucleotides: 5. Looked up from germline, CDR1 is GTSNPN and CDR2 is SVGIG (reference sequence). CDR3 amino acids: CAWSITGAEAFF. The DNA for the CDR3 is TGTGCCTGGAGTATAACAGGGGCCGAAGCTTTCTTT.